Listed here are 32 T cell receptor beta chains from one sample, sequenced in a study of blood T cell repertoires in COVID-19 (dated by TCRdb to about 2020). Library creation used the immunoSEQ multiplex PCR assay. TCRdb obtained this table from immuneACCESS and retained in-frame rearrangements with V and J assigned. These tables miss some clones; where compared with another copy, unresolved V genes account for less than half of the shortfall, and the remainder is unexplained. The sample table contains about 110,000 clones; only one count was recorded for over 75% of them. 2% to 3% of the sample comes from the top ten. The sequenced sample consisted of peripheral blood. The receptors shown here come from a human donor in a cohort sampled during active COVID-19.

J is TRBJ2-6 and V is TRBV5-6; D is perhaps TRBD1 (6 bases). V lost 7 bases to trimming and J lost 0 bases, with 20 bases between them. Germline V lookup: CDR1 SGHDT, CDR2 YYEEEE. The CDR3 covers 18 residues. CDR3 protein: CASRRGQRLFSGANVLTF. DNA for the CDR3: TGTGCCAGCCGCCGAGGACAGAGACTTTTCTCTGGGGCCAACGTCCTGACTTTC. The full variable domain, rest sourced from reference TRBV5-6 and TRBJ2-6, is DAGVTQSPTHLIKTRGQQVTLRCSPKSGHDTVSWYQQALGQGPQFIFQYYEEEERQRGNFPDRFSGHQFPNYSSELNVNALLLGDSALYLCASRRGQRLFSGANVLTFGAGSRLTVL.

CDR3 DNA sequence: TGCGCCAGCAGCTCCCGGACAGGGGAATCACCCCTCCACTTT. This translates into CASSSRTGESPLHF. The chain employs TRBV5-1 and TRBJ1-6; 9 bases are shared with TRBD1. There are 14 residues in the CDR3. Germline-derived CDR1 and CDR2 are SGHRS and YFSETQ. The V segment lost 3 bases and the J segment 10 bases; nucleotides outside the gene matches: 5.

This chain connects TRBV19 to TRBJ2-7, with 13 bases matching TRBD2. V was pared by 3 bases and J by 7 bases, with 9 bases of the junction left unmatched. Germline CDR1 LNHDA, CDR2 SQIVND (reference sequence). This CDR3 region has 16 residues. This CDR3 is CASSIWTSGSGEEQYF. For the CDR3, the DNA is TGTGCCAGTAGTATTTGGACTAGCGGGAGTGGAGAGGAGCAGTACTTC. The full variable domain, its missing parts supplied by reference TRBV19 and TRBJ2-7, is DGGITQSPKYLFRKEGQNVTLSCEQNLNHDAMYWYRQDPGQGLRLIYYSQIVNDFQKGDIAEGYSVSREKKESFPLTVTSAQKNPTAFYLCASSIWTSGSGEEQYFGPGTRLTVT.

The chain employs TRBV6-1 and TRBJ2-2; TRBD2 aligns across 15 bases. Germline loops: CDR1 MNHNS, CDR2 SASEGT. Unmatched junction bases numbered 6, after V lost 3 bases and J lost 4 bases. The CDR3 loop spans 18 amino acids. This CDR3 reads CASSDGLAGGPSTGELFF. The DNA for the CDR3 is TGTGCCAGCAGTGACGGACTAGCGGGAGGGCCAAGCACCGGGGAGCTGTTTTTT.

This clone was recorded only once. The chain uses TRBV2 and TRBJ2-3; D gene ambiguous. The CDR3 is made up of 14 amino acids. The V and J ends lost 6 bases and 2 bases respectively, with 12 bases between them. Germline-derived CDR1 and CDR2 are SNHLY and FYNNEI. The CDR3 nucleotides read TGTGCCAGCAGGGCCTGGTTAAACACAGATACGCAGTATTTT. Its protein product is CASRAWLNTDTQYF.

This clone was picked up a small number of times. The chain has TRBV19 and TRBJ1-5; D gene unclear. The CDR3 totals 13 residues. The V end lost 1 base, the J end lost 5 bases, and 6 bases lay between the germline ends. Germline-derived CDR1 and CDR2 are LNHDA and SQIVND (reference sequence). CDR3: CASSIVSYQPQHF. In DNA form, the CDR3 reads TGTGCCAGTAGTATAGTATCTTATCAGCCCCAGCATTTT.

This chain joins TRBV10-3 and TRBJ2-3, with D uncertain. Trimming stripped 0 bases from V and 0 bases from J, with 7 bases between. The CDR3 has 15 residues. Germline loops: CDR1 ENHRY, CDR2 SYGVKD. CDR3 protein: CAISESRSSTDTQYF. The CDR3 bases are TGTGCCATCAGTGAGTCGAGATCCAGCACAGATACGCAGTATTTT.

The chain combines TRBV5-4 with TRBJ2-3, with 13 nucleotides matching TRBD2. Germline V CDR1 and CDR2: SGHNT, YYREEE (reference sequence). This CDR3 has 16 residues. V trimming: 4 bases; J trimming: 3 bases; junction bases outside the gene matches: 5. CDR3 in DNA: TGTGCCAGCAGCCTGGGGACTAGCGGGATTACAGATACGCAGTATTTT. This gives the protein CASSLGTSGITDTQYF.

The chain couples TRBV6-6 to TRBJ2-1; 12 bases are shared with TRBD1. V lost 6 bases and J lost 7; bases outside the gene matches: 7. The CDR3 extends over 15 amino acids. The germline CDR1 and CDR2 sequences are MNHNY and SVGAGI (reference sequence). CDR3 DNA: TGTGCCAGCAGCAGGGACAGGGGGCAAAGTAATGAGCAGTTCTTC. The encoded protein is CASSRDRGQSNEQFF.

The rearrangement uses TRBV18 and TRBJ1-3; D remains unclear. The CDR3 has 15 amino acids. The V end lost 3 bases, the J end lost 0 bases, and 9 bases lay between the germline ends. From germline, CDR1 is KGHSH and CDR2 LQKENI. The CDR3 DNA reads TGTGCCAGCTCACCTCAGGAAAGCTCTGGAAACACCATATATTTT. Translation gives CASSPQESSGNTIYF.

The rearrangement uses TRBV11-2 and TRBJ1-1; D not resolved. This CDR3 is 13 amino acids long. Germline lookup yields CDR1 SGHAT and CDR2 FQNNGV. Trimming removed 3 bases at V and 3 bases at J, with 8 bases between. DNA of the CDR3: TGTGCCAGCAGCTTCGGGAGGGACACTGAAGCTTTCTTT. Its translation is CASSFGRDTEAFF.

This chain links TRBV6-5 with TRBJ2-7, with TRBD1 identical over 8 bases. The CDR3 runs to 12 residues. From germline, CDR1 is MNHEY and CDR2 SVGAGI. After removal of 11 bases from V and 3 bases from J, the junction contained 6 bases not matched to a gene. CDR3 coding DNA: TGTGCCGGAAACAGGGGGGACTACGAGCAGTACTTC. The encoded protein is CAGNRGDYEQYF.

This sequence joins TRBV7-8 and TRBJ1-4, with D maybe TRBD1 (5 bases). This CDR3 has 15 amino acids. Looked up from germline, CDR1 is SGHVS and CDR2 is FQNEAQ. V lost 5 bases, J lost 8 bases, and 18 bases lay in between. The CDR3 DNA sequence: TGTGCCAGCAGCGGCCGGACACTTCCCAAGGAAAAACTGTTTTTT. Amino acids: CASSGRTLPKEKLFF.

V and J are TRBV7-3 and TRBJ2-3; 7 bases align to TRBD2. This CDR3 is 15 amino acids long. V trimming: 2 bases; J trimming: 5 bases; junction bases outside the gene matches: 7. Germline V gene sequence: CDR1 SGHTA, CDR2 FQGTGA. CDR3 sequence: CASSLVGGSLDTQYF. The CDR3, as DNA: TGTGCCAGCAGCTTAGTTGGCGGGAGCCTAGATACGCAGTATTTT.

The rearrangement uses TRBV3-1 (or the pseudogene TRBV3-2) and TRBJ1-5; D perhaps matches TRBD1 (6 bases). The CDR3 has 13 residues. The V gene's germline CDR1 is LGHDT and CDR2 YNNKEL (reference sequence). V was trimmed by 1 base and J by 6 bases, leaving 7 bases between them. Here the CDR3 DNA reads TGTGCCAGCAGCCAAGCACAGGGTCAGCCCCAGCATTTT. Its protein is CASSQAQGQPQHF.

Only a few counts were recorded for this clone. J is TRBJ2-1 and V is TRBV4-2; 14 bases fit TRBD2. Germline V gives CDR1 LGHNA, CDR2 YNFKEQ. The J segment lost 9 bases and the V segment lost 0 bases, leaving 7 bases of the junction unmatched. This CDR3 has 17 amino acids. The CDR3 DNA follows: TGTGCCAGCAGCCAAGATTTCGGGACTAGCGGGAGACGTGAGCAGTTCTTC. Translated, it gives CASSQDFGTSGRREQFF.

CDR3: CASTPGGGSRETQYF. CDR3 in DNA: TGTGCCAGTACCCCGGGCGGAGGATCGCGAGAGACCCAGTACTTC. This chain connects TRBV19 to TRBJ2-5, with D possibly TRBD2 on 5 matching bases. The CDR3 is 15 residues long. CDR1 and CDR2 from the germline V gene are LNHDA and SQIVND (reference sequence). With 7 bases removed from V and 4 bases from J, the gap between germline ends came to 19 bases.

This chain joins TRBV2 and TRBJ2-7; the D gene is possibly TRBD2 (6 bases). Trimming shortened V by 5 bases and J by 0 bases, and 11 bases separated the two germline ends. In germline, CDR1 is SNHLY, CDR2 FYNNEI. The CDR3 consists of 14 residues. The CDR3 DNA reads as TGTGCCAGCAGTATAGCGGTGAGCTCCTACGAGCAGTACTTC. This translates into CASSIAVSSYEQYF.

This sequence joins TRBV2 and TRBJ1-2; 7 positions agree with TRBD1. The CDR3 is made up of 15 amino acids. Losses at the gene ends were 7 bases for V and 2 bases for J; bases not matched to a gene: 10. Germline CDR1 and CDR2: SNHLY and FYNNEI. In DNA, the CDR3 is TGTGCCAGCACTGGACAGGCCGCCGCGAACTATGGCTACACCTTC. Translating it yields CASTGQAAANYGYTF.

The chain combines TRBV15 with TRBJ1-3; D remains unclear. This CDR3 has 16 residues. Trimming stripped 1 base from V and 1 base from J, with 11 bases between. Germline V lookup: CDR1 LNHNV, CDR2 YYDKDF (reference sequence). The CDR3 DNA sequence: TGTGCCACCAGCAGAGCATCAACAGAATCTGGAAACACCATATATTTT. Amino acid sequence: CATSRASTESGNTIYF.

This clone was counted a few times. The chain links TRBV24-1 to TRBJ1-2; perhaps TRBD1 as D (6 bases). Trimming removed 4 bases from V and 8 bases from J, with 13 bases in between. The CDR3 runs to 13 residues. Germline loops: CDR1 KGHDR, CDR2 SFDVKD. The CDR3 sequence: CATSDRTERGYTF. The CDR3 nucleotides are TGTGCCACCAGTGACCGGACAGAGCGGGGCTACACCTTC.

The CDR3 is CASSLSGQGENSPLHF. CDR3 nucleotides: TGTGCCAGCAGTTTATCCGGGCAGGGGGAGAACTCACCCCTCCACTTT. The chain recombines TRBV27 with TRBJ1-6; 7 bases map to TRBD1. Germline lookup yields CDR1 MNHEY and CDR2 SMNVEV (reference sequence). The V and J ends lost 0 bases and 10 bases, in that order; junction bases with no gene match: 9. The CDR3 length is 16 residues.

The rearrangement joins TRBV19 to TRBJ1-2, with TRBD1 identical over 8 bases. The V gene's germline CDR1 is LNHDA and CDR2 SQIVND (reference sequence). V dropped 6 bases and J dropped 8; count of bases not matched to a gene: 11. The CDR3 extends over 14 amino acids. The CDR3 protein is CASRTHGQGEGYTF. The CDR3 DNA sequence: TGTGCCAGTAGGACACATGGACAGGGTGAGGGCTACACCTTC.

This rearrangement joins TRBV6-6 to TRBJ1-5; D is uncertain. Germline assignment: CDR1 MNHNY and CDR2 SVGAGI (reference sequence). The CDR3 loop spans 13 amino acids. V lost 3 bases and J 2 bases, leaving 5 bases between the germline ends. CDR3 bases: TGTGCCAGCAGTTATGAGGGCAATCAGCCCCAGCATTTT. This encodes CASSYEGNQPQHF.

The chain's CDR3 is CASSEQGRSFF. CDR3 sequence (DNA): TGCGCCAGCAGTGAGCAAGGGAGGTCGTTCTTC. The chain links TRBV10-2 to TRBJ2-1; D is perhaps TRBD2 (6 bases). Germline assignment: CDR1 WSHSY and CDR2 SAAADI. Trimming took off 2 bases at V and 15 bases at J, with 11 bases between the two ends. The CDR3 runs to 11 residues.

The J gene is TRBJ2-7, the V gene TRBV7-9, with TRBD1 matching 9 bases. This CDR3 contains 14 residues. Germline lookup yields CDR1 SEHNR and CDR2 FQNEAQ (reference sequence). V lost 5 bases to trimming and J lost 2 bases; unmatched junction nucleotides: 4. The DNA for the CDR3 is TGTGCCAGCAGCCGGACAGGGGATCCCTACGAGCAGTACTTC. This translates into CASSRTGDPYEQYF.

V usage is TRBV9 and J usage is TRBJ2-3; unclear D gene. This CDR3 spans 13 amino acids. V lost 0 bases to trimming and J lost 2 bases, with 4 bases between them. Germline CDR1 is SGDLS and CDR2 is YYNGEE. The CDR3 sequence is CASSVVDTDTQYF. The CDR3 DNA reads TGTGCCAGCAGCGTAGTAGACACAGATACGCAGTATTTT.

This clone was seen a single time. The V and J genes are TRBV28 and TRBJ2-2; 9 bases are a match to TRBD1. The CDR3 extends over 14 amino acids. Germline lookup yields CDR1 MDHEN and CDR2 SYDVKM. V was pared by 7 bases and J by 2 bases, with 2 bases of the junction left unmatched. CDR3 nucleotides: TGTGCCAGCAAGACAGGGGGTAACACCGGGGAGCTGTTTTTT. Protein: CASKTGGNTGELFF.

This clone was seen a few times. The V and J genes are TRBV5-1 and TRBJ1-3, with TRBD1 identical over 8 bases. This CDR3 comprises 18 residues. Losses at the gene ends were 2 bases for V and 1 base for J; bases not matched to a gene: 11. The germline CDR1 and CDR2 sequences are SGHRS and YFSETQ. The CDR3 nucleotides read TGCGCCAGCAGCTTTTTACCGACAGGGGAAACTTCTGGAAACACCATATATTTT. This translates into CASSFLPTGETSGNTIYF.

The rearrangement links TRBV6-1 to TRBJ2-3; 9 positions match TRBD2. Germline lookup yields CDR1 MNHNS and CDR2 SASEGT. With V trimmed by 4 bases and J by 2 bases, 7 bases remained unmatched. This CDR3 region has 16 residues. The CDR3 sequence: CASSGQTSGHTDTQYF. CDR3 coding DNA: TGTGCCAGCAGTGGGCAGACTAGCGGTCACACAGATACGCAGTATTTT.

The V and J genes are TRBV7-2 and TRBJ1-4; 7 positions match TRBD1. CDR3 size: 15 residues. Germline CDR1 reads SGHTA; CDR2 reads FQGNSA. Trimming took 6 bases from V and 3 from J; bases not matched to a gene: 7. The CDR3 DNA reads TGTGCCAGCAGTCAAAATCAGGGGGCTAATGAAAAACTGTTTTTT. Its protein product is CASSQNQGANEKLFF. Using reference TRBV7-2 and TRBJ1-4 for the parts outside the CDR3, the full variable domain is GAGVSQSPSNKVTEKGKDVELRCDPISGHTALYWYRQSLGQGLEFLIYFQGNSAPDKSGLPSDRFSAERTGGSVSTLTIQRTQQEDSAVYLCASSQNQGANEKLFFGSGTQLSVL.

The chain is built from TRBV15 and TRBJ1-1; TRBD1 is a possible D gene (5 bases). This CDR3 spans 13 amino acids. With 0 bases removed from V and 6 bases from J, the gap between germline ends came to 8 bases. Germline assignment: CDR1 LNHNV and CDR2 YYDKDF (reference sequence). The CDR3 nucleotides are TGTGCCACCAGCAGAGATTCAGGGCCTGAAGCTTTCTTT. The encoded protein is CATSRDSGPEAFF.